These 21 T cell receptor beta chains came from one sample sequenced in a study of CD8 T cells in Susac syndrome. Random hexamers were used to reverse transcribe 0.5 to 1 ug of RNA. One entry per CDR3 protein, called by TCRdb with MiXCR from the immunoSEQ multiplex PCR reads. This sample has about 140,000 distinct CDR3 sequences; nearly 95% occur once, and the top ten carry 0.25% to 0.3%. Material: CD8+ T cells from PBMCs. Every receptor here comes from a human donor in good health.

The CDR3, as DNA: TGCGCCAGCAGCTTGGAACGGCTCGAGCAGTACTTC. Protein product: CASSLERLEQYF. J is TRBJ2-7 and V is TRBV5-1; D is unclear. Germline CDR1 and CDR2: SGHRS and YFSETQ. Trimming cost V 0 bases and J 6 bases, with 7 bases left between them. CDR3 length: 12 residues.

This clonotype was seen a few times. The CDR3 DNA reads TGCGCCAGCAGCCAAGTCGAAGCGGGTGCAGAGACCCAGTACTTC. Protein product: CASSQVEAGAETQYF. The chain joins TRBV4-1 to TRBJ2-5; D might be TRBD2 (6 bases). The CDR3 runs 15 residues. The germline V and J ends were trimmed by 1 base and 4 bases, with 13 bases remaining between them. CDR1 and CDR2 (germline): MGHRA, YSYEKL.

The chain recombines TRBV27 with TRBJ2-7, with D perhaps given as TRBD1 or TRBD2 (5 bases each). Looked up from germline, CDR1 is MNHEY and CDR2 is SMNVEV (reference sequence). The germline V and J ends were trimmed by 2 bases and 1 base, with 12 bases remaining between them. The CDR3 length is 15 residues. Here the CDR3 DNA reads TGTGCCAGCAGTTTAGGGTGGGACCGATCCTACGAGCAGTACTTC. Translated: CASSLGWDRSYEQYF.

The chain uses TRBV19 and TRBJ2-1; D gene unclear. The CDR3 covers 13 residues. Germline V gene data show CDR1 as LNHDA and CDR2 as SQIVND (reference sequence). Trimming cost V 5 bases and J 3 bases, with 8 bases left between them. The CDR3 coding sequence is TGTGCCAGTAGTTGGGCAGACTACAATGAGCAGTTCTTC. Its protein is CASSWADYNEQFF.

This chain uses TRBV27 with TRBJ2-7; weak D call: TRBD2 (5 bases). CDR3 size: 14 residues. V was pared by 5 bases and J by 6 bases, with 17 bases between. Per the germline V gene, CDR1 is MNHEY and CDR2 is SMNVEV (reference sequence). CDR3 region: CASSHRTAEGEQYF. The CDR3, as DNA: TGTGCCAGCAGTCATCGGACGGCCGAGGGCGAGCAGTACTTC.

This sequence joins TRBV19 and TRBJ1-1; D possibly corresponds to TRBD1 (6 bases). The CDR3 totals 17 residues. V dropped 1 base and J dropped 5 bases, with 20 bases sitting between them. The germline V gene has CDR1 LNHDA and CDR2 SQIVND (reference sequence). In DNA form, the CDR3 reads TGTGCCAGTAGTATAGTTCGACGACAAGGGGGGACGACTGAAGCTTTCTTT. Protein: CASSIVRRQGGTTEAFF.

The CDR3 DNA is TGTGCCAGCAGCCAAGAAGGGAGCGGGAGGGCTGGTGAGCAGTTCTTC. Protein sequence: CASSQEGSGRAGEQFF. The chain recombines TRBV14 with TRBJ2-1; 10 bases match TRBD2. V lost 0 bases to trimming and J lost 9 bases; unmatched junction nucleotides: 8. Germline CDR1 reads SGHDN; CDR2 reads FVKESK. The CDR3 sequence is 16 residues long. Drawing the rest from reference TRBV14 and TRBJ2-1, the complete variable domain is EAGVTQFPSHSVIEKGQTVTLRCDPISGHDNLYWYRRVMGKEIKFLLHFVKESKQDESGMPNNRFLAERTGGTYSTLKVQPAELEDSGVYFCASSQEGSGRAGEQFFGPGTRLTVL.

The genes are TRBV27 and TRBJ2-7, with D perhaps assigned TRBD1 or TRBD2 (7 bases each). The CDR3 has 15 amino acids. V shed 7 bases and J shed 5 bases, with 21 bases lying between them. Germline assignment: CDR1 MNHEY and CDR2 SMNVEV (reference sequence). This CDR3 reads CASTFGGGGLNEQYF. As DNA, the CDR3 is TGTGCCAGCACCTTTGGGGGAGGGGGCCTCAACGAGCAGTACTTC.

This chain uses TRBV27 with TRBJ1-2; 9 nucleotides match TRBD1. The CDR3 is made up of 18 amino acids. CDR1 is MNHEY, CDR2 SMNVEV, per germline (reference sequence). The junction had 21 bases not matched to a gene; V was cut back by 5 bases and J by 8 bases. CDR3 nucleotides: TGTGCCAGCAGTACCCGAGGGACAGGGTATTTACCCGATAGAGGCTACACCTTC. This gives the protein CASSTRGTGYLPDRGYTF.

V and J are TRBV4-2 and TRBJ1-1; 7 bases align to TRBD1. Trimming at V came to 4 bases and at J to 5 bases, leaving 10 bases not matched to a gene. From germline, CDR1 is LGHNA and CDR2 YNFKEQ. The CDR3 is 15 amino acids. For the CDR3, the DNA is TGTGCCAGCAGCCCGAACAGGGGACGTTGGACTGAAGCTTTCTTT. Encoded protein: CASSPNRGRWTEAFF.

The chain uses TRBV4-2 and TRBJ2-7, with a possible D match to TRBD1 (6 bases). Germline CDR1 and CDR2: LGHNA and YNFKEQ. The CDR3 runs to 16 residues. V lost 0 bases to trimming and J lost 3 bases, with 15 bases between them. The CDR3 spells CASSQEPGTLIYEQYF. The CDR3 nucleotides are TGTGCCAGCAGCCAAGAACCCGGGACACTTATCTACGAGCAGTACTTC.

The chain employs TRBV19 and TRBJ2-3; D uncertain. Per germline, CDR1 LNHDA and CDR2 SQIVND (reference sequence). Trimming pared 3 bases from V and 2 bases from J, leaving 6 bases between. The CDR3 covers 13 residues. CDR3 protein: CASSMTHTDTQYF. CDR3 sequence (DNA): TGTGCCAGTAGTATGACCCACACAGATACGCAGTATTTT.

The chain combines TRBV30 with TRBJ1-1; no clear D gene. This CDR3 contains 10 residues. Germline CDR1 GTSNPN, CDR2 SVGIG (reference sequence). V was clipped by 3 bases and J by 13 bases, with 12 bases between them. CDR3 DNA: TGTGCCTGGAGGGCCGCTTCGTTTTTCTTT. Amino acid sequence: CAWRAASFFF.

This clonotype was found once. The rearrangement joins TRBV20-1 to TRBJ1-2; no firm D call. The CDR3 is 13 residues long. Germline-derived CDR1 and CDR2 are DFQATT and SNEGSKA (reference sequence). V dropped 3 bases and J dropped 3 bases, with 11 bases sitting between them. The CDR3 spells CSASRLLDYGYTF. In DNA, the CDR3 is TGCAGTGCTAGCCGACTTCTGGACTATGGCTACACCTTC.

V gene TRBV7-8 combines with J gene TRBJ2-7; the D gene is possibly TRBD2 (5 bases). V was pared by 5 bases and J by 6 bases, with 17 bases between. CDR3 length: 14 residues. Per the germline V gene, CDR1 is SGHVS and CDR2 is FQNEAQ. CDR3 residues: CASSPGISFGEQYF. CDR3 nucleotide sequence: TGTGCCAGCAGCCCCGGGATTAGCTTCGGCGAGCAGTACTTC.

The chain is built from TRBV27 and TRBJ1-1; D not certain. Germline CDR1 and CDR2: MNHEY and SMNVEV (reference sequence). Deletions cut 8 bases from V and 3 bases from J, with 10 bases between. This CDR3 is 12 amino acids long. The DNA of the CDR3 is TGTGCCAGCCAAGCGATTGACACTGAAGCTTTCTTT. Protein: CASQAIDTEAFF.

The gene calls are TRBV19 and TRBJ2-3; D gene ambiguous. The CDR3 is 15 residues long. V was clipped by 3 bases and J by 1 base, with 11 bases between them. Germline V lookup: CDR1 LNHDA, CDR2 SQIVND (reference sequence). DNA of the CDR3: TGTGCCAGTAGTATTTTTAGCCCCGGCACAGATACGCAGTATTTT. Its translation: CASSIFSPGTDTQYF.

The DNA for the CDR3 is TGTGCCAGCAGCCAAACTGAGAAGGGCATGAACACTGAAGCTTTCTTT. Protein sequence: CASSQTEKGMNTEAFF. J is TRBJ1-1 and V is TRBV14, with D uncertain. The CDR3 runs to 16 residues. Trimming pared 2 bases from V and 0 bases from J, leaving 13 bases between. Germline V gene lookup returns CDR1 SGHDN and CDR2 FVKESK. Using reference TRBV14 and TRBJ1-1 for the parts outside the CDR3, the full variable domain is EAGVTQFPSHSVIEKGQTVTLRCDPISGHDNLYWYRRVMGKEIKFLLHFVKESKQDESGMPNNRFLAERTGGTYSTLKVQPAELEDSGVYFCASSQTEKGMNTEAFFGQGTRLTVV.

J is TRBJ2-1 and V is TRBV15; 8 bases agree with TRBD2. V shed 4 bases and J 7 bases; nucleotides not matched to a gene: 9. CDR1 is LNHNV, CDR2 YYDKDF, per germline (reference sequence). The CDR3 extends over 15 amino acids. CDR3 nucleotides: TGTGCCACCAGCACCCCACGGGAGGGCCGGAATGAGCAGTTCTTC. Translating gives CATSTPREGRNEQFF. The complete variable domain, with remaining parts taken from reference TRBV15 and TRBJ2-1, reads DAMVIQNPRYQVTQFGKPVTLSCSQTLNHNVMYWYQQKSSQAPKLLFHYYDKDFNNEADTPDNFQSRRPNTSFCFLDIRSPGLGDTAMYLCATSTPREGRNEQFFGPGTRLTVL.

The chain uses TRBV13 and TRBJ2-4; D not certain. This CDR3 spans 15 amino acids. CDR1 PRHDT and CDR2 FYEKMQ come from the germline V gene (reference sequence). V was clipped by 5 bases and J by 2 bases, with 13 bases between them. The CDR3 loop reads CASSQQLLSKNIQYF. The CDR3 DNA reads TGTGCCAGCAGCCAACAGTTACTTTCCAAAAACATTCAGTACTTC.

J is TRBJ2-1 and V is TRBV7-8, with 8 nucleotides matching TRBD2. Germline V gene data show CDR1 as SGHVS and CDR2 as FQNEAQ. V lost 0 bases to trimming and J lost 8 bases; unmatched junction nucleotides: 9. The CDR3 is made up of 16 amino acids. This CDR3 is CASSLASAGVVYEQFF. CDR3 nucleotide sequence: TGTGCCAGCAGCTTAGCGTCAGCGGGAGTAGTCTATGAGCAGTTCTTC.